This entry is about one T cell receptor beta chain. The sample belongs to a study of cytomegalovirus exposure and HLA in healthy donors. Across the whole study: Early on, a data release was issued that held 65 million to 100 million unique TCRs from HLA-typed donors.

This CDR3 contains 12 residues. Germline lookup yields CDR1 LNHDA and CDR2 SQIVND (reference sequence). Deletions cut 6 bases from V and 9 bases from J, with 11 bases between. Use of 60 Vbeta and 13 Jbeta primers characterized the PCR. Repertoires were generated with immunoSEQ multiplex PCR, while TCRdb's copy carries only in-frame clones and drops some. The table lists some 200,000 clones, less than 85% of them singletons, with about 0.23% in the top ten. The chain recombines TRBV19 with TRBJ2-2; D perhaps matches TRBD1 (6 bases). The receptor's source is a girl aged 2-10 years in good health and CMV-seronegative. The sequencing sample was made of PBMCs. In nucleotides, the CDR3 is TGTGCCAGTAGGGGTGGGGGCCGGGAGCTGTTTTTT. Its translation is CASRGGGRELFF.